A selection of T cell receptor beta chains follows, all from one sample in a study of T cell repertoires in cytomegalovirus infection. TCRdb used MiXCR to reprocess the reads, holding one entry per CDR3 protein. The data show under 850,000 distinct CDR3 sequences, less than 40% seen once. The sequencing sample was made of PBMCs. These receptor sequences come from a human donor in good health (CMV status not recorded). Some clones in this sample may be carry-over from other donors' samples. The CDR3 runs from the conserved cysteine through the conserved F or W. The D gene is left open where the match is weak. Rows may omit the clone size; those that give it use once, few, many or a size class.

CDR3nt,CDR3aa,v_gene,j_gene,abundance,d_gene
TGTGCCAGCAGCCCGGGACTAGTTGGCAATGAGCAGTTCTTC,CASSPGLVGNEQFF,TRBV12-3/TRBV12-4,TRBJ2-1,few,TRBD2
TGTGCCAGCAGCAGGGGGCCCACTGAAGCTTTCTTT,CASSRGPTEAFF,TRBV7-2,TRBJ1-1,many,TRBD1
TGTGCCATCAGTGATTTACAGGGGGCTTCCTACAATGAGCAGTTCTTC,CAISDLQGASYNEQFF,TRBV10-3,TRBJ2-1,NA,TRBD1
TGCGCCAGCAGCCTGGGACCTGACTCCTACGAGCAGTACTTC,CASSLGPDSYEQYF,TRBV5-1,TRBJ2-7,NA,NA
TGTGCCAGCAGTTCTTACATGGGGGAGACCCAGTACTTC,CASSSYMGETQYF,TRBV27,TRBJ2-5,few,NA
TGTGCCAGCAGTCCTACCCCACCCTTTCGTCGGGTTTATAGCAATCAGCCCCAGCATTTT,CASSPTPPFRRVYSNQPQHF,TRBV6-6,TRBJ1-5,NA,NA
TGCGCCAGCAGCTGGCCCCGGGCCACCGGGGAGCTGTTTTTT,CASSWPRATGELFF,TRBV5-1,TRBJ2-2,NA,NA
TGTGCCACCAGCAGAGATTTGACTGGAAACACCATATATTTT,CATSRDLTGNTIYF,TRBV15,TRBJ1-3,few,NA
TGTGCCAGCAGCGTAGGTACAGGGGTCAACACTGAAGCTTTCTTT,CASSVGTGVNTEAFF,TRBV9,TRBJ1-1,few,TRBD1
TGTGCCAGCAGCTACCAACCGGAGACAGGGAACCTGGGAAACACCATATATTTT,CASSYQPETGNLGNTIYF,TRBV7-6,TRBJ1-3,NA,TRBD1